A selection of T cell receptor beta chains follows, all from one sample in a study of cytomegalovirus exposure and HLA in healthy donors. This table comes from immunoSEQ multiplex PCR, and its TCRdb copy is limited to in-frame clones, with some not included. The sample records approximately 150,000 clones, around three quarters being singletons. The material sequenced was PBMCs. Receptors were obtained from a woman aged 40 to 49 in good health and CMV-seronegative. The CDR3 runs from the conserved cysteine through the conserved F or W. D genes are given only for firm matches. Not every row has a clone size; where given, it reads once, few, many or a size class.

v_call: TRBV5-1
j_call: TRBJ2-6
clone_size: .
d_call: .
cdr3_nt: TGCGCCAGCAGGGCGGGGACGGGCAACGTCCTGACTTTC
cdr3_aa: CASRAGTGNVLTF

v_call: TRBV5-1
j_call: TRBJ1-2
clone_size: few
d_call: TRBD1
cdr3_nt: TGCGCCAGCAACCCAGGTGGACAGGGGGCACGGTATGGCTACACCTTC
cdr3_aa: CASNPGGQGARYGYTF

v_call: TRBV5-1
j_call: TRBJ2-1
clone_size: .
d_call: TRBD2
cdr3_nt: TGCGCCAGCAGCTTGGAAGCGGGGGCTTCGTTCTTC
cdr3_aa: CASSLEAGASFF

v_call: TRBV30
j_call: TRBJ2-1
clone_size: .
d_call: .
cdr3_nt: TGTGCCTGGAGGTATTACAATGAGCAGTTCTTC
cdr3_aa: CAWRYYNEQFF

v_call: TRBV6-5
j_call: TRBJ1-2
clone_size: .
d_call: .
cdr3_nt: TGTGCCAGCAGTTACTTGCGACAATCGGGCTACACCTTC
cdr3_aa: CASSYLRQSGYTF

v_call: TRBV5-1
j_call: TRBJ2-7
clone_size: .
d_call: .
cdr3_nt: TGCGCCAGCAGCTTGCAAATGGCAGGGGTCCCCTACGAGCAGTACTTC
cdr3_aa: CASSLQMAGVPYEQYF

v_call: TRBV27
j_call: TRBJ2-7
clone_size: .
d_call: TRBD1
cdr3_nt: TGTGCCAGCACCTGGACAGGGGGGTCCTACGAGCAGTACTTC
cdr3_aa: CASTWTGGSYEQYF

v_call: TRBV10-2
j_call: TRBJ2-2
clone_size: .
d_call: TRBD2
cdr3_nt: TGCGCCAGCAGTGGACCCGGGGTAGCGGGGAACACCGGGGAGCTGTTTTTT
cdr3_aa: CASSGPGVAGNTGELFF

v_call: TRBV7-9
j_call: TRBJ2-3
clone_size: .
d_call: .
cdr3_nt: TGTTCCAGCAGCTTAACTGTTCCATCCACAGATACGCAGTATTTT
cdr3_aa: CSSSLTVPSTDTQYF

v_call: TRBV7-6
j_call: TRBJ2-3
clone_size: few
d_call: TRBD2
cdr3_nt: TGTGCCAGCAGCTCTCCCCCGCGGGGGGGGCGGGGCACAGATACGCAGTATTTT
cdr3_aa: CASSSPPRGGRGTDTQYF

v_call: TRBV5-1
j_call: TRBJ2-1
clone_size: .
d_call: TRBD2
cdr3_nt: TGCGCCAGCAGCCCACGGACTAGCGGGGAAGGTAATGAGCAGTTCTTC
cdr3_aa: CASSPRTSGEGNEQFF